Described below is a single T cell receptor beta chain sequence and its context. Its specificity is not known. The data originate from a study of glioma-infiltrating T cells after dendritic cell vaccination. Findings and caveats of the study: Few patients contributed both blood and tumor specimens. Patients with more pretreatment TILs had longer time to progression and survival.

This sample's time point: after dendritic cell vaccination, including at tumor progression/relapse. Amplification used 60 V beta primers and 13 J beta primers. Measured with immunoSEQ multiplex PCR; TCRdb has only the in-frame clones, and not every one. The table lists about 50,000 clones, 89% of them singletons. V lost 7 bases and J 3 bases, leaving 19 bases between the germline ends. This CDR3 has 16 residues. From germline, CDR1 is ENHRY and CDR2 SYGVKD. This sequence joins TRBV10-3 and TRBJ1-5; possible D gene TRBD1, 6 bases. The clonotype comes from a human donor with glioblastoma. The sequenced sample was blood, obtained after dendritic cell vaccination. The CDR3 here is CAINQQGPNSNQPQHF. CDR3 DNA: TGTGCCATCAACCAACAGGGCCCAAACTCCAATCAGCCCCAGCATTTT.